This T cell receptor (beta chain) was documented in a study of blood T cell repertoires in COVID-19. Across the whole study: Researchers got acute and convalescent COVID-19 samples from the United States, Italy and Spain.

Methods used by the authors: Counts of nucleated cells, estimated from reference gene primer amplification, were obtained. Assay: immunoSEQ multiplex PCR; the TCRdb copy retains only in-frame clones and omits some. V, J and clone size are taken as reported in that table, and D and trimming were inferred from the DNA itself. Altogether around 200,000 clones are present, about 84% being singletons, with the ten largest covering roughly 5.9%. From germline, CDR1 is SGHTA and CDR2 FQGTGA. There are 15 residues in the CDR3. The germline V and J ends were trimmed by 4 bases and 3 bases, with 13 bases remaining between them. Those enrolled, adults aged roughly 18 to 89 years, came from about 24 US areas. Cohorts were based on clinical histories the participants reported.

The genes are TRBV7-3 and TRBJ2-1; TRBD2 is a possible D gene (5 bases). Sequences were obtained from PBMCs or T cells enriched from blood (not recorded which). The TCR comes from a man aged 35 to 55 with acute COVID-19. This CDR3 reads CASSSDTGIYNEQFF. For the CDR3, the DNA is TGTGCCAGCAGCTCAGATACGGGAATCTACAATGAGCAGTTCTTC.